This T cell receptor beta chain was identified in a study of Graves' ophthalmopathy and Graves' hyperthyroidism. Study as a whole: Peripheral blood sampling occurred at initial diagnosis, before any treatment. Study-wide points: Appearing in blood as well were most expanded thyroid clonotypes above 0.001 frequency.

Germline V lookup: CDR1 SGHRS, CDR2 YFSETQ. This CDR3 contains 12 residues. The authors amplified TCR beta CDR3 regions from RNA transcripts. HTBI primers primed a first-round RT-PCR, and a second-round multiplex PCR followed. Using its own MiXCR run on the multiplex PCR reads, TCRdb lists one record per CDR3 protein. The table has just over 600,000 distinct CDR3 sequences, about 20% seen once. A few counts support this clonotype. Its antigen is not identified. One junction end does not reproduce the germline sequence, and a read error may be involved. This clonotype was sampled from a young woman with stable Graves' hyperthyroidism. Some clones in this sample may be carry-over from other donors' samples. This chain connects TRBV5-1 to TRBJ2-7, with 7 bases aligning to TRBD1. The sequenced sample consisted of peripheral blood. The CDR3 DNA reads as TGCGCCAGCAGCCTCCGACAGGGATCCACCGACTTC. Translation: CASSLRQGSTDF.